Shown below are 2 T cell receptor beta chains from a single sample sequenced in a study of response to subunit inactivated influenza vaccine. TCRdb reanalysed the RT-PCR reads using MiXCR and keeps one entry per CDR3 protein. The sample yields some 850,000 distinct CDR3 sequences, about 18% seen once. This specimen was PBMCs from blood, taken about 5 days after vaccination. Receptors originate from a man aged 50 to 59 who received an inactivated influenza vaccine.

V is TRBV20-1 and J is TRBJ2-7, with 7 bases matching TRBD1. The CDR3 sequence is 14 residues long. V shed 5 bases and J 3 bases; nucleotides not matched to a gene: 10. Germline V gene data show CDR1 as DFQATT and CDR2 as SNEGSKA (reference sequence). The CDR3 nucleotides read TGCAGTGCTCCCATTCGGACAGGACTCTACGAGCAGTACTTC. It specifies CSAPIRTGLYEQYF.

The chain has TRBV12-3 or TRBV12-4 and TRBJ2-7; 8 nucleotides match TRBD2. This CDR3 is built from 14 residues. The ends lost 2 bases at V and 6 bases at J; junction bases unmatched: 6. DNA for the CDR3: TGTGCCAGCAGTTTACTAGCGGGCTCTGGCGAGCAGTACTTC. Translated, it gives CASSLLAGSGEQYF.